The 18 T cell receptor beta chains presented below share a single source sample, sequenced in a study of pediatric ulcerative colitis. Rectal tissue came from one to two pinch biopsies taken at colonoscopy. TCRdb keeps only in-frame clones here, not all; method: immunoSEQ multiplex PCR. Altogether tens of thousands of clones are present, 78% being singletons, with the ten largest covering about 4%. Specimen: gut tissue. The receptors derive from a girl between 10 and 17 years old with moderate ulcerative colitis.

The chain combines TRBV29-1 with TRBJ2-2; D is ambiguous. Germline CDR1 SQVTM, CDR2 ANQGSEA. This CDR3 region has 13 residues. The V end was cut by 4 bases, the J end by 0 bases, with 6 bases between. DNA for the CDR3: TGCAGCGTTGGCCGGTCGAACACCGGGGAGCTGTTTTTT. Its translation: CSVGRSNTGELFF.

This clone was seen only a few times. The chain uses TRBV14 and TRBJ1-2, with unresolved D. V gave up 1 base and J gave up 5 bases, with 8 bases separating them. The CDR3 is 13 amino acids. CDR1 SGHDN and CDR2 FVKESK come from the germline V gene. Written as DNA, the CDR3 is TGTGCCAGCAGCCAAGCTGTCACTTATGGCTACACCTTC. Encoded protein: CASSQAVTYGYTF.

The gene calls are TRBV7-2 and TRBJ1-3; unclear D gene. Germline assignment: CDR1 SGHTA and CDR2 FQGNSA. The CDR3 has 17 residues. V lost 2 bases, J lost 0 bases, and 14 bases lay in between. CDR3 nucleotide sequence: TGTGCCAGCAGCTTAAGGATGGGAGGAGACTCTGGAAACACCATATATTTT. This translates into CASSLRMGGDSGNTIYF.

The V call is TRBV2, the J call TRBJ2-1; D is tentatively TRBD1 or TRBD2 (5 bases each). Germline CDR1 is SNHLY and CDR2 is FYNNEI. CDR3 length: 14 residues. Trimming took 5 bases from V and 10 from J, leaving 18 bases between them. The CDR3 spells CASSLRWGSGEQFF. The CDR3 nucleotides are TGTGCCAGCAGTCTACGCTGGGGGTCCGGGGAGCAGTTCTTC.

The J gene is TRBJ1-4, the V gene TRBV2; D gene unclear. CDR3 length equals 15 residues. Germline-derived CDR1 and CDR2 are SNHLY and FYNNEI. Trimming took 8 bases from V and 7 from J, leaving 20 bases between them. The CDR3 is CASLRPGLGSEKLFF. CDR3 in DNA: TGTGCCAGCCTACGACCCGGCCTGGGGAGTGAAAAACTGTTTTTT. The complete variable domain, with remaining parts taken from reference TRBV2 and TRBJ1-4, reads EPEVTQTPSHQVTQMGQEVILRCVPISNHLYFYWYRQILGQKVEFLVSFYNNEISEKSEIFDDQFSVERPDGSNFTLKIRSTKLEDSAMYFCASLRPGLGSEKLFFGSGTQLSVL.

The chain couples TRBV7-2 to TRBJ2-3; D is unclear. Germline V gives CDR1 SGHTA, CDR2 FQGNSA. The CDR3 contains 13 residues. Deletions cut 3 bases from V and 1 base from J, with 5 bases between. CDR3 region: CASSFIGTDTQYF. DNA for the CDR3: TGTGCCAGCAGCTTTATTGGCACAGATACGCAGTATTTT.

Here the CDR3 DNA reads TGTGCCAGCAGTTACTCGGCGGGGGGAGATAATTCACCCCTCCACTTT. Protein product: CASSYSAGGDNSPLHF. The chain carries TRBV6-6 and TRBJ1-6; possibly TRBD1 for D (5 bases). The ends were cut back, 0 bases at V and 5 bases at J, with 11 bases in the middle. Germline lookup yields CDR1 MNHNY and CDR2 SVGAGI (reference sequence). The CDR3 runs to 16 residues.

J is TRBJ2-7 and V is TRBV4-1, with D possibly matching TRBD1 (5 bases). Trimming left V 4 bases short and J 1 base short, with 11 bases between. The length of the CDR3 is 14 residues. Per the germline V gene, CDR1 is MGHRA and CDR2 is YSYEKL. The CDR3 loop reads CASSLGQGSYEQYF. The CDR3 DNA reads as TGCGCCAGCAGCCTAGGCCAGGGTTCCTACGAGCAGTACTTC.

V gene TRBV4-3 combines with J gene TRBJ1-2, with D perhaps TRBD1 (5 bases). CDR3 length: 16 residues. Germline V gives CDR1 LGHNA, CDR2 YSLEER. V was clipped by 0 bases and J by 3 bases, with 14 bases between them. CDR3 sequence: CASSQDSRQYYYGYTF. The CDR3 coding sequence is TGCGCCAGCAGCCAAGATAGCCGACAGTACTACTATGGCTACACCTTC.

The gene calls are TRBV28 and TRBJ2-6; D unresolved. Between the trimmed V and J ends, which lost 6 bases and 0 bases, there was a span of 9 bases. The V gene's germline CDR1 is MDHEN and CDR2 SYDVKM. The CDR3 spans 15 residues. CDR3 sequence: CASSWAYSGANVLTF. In DNA, the CDR3 is TGTGCCAGCAGCTGGGCTTACTCTGGGGCCAACGTCCTGACTTTC.

The chain links TRBV7-2 to TRBJ1-1, with D uncertain. There are 14 residues in the CDR3. The germline V gene has CDR1 SGHTA and CDR2 FQGNSA. V was shortened by 5 bases and J by 0 bases, with 10 bases between the two germline ends. CDR3 DNA: TGTGCCAGCAGCAAACAGAGCATGAACACTGAAGCTTTCTTT. This encodes CASSKQSMNTEAFF.

This sequence joins TRBV10-3 and TRBJ1-5; TRBD1 matches at 9 bases. The V and J ends lost 10 bases and 6 bases, in that order; junction bases with no gene match: 10. Germline loops: CDR1 ENHRY, CDR2 SYGVKD. This CDR3 spans 14 amino acids. The CDR3: CATAWDREAQPQHF. DNA of the CDR3: TGTGCCACTGCCTGGGACAGGGAAGCTCAGCCCCAGCATTTT.

The chain links TRBV5-7 to TRBJ2-4; D unclear. Being an ORF, TRBV5-7 has a function that is uncertain. The CDR3 contains 16 residues. The V end lost 0 bases, the J end lost 3 bases, and 13 bases lay between the germline ends. This CDR3 is CASSLDKSMGKNIQYF. The CDR3 nucleotides read TGTGCCAGCAGCTTGGATAAGTCAATGGGCAAAAACATTCAGTACTTC.

This chain links TRBV19 with TRBJ1-5; 8 bases align to TRBD1. The V gene end was trimmed by 3 bases and the J gene end by 6 bases; junction bases not matched to a gene: 7. The CDR3 extends over 15 amino acids. Per germline, CDR1 LNHDA and CDR2 SQIVND (reference sequence). In DNA form, the CDR3 reads TGTGCCAGTAGTATGACAGGGGAGAGTGGTCAGCCCCAGCATTTT. This encodes CASSMTGESGQPQHF.

This chain connects TRBV11-3 to TRBJ2-1; D not resolved. Germline CDR1 and CDR2: SGHNT and YENEEA. The germline V and J ends were trimmed by 0 bases and 4 bases, with 7 bases remaining between them. The CDR3 is made up of 14 amino acids. The CDR3 bases are TGTGCCAGCAGCTTAGATACGATTTACAATGAGCAGTTCTTC. Protein: CASSLDTIYNEQFF.

The CDR3 nucleotides are TGTGCCAGCAGCTTTACGAGCGGTGAGCAGTTCTTC. It encodes CASSFTSGEQFF. The chain uses TRBV7-9 and TRBJ2-1, with D perhaps matching TRBD2 (5 bases). The CDR3 has 12 amino acids. V dropped 3 bases and J dropped 9 bases, with 9 bases sitting between them. CDR1 and CDR2 from the germline V gene are SEHNR and FQNEAQ (reference sequence). Full variable domain (missing parts from reference TRBV7-9 and TRBJ2-1): DTGVSQNPRHKITKRGQNVTFRCDPISEHNRLYWYRQTLGQGPEFLTYFQNEAQLEKSRLLSDRFSAERPKGSFSTLEIQRTEQGDSAMYLCASSFTSGEQFFGPGTRLTVL.

The chain is built from TRBV28 and TRBJ2-7; 7 bases align to TRBD2. This CDR3 has 14 residues. V gave up 6 bases and J gave up 7 bases; unmatched junction bases: 12. Germline V gene lookup returns CDR1 MDHEN and CDR2 SYDVKM. CDR3 sequence (DNA): TGTGCCAGCAGCCAGCGGGGAGGGCCGCAGGAGCAGTACTTC. It specifies CASSQRGGPQEQYF.

The V call is TRBV29-1, the J call TRBJ2-5, with 8 bases fitting TRBD1. V lost 3 bases and J lost 5; bases outside the gene matches: 2. This CDR3 spans 12 amino acids. Germline assignment: CDR1 SQVTM and CDR2 ANQGSEA. The CDR3 reads CSVDNRGETQYF. CDR3 sequence (DNA): TGCAGCGTTGACAACAGGGGGGAGACCCAGTACTTC.